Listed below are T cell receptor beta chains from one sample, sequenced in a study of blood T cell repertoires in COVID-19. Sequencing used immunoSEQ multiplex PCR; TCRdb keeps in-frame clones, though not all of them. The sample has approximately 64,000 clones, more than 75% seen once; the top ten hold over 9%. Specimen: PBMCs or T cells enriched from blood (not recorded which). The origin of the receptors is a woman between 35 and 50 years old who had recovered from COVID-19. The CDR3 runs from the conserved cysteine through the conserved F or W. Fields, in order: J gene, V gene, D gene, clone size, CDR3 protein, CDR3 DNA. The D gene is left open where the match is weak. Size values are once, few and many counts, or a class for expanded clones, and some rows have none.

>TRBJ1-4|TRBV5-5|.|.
CASSLWGRGDEKLFF
TGTGCCAGCAGCCTATGGGGCAGGGGTGATGAAAAACTGTTTTTT
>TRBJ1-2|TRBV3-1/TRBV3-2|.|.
CASSQDRQAPYGYTF
TGTGCCAGCAGCCAAGATCGACAGGCCCCTTATGGCTACACCTTC
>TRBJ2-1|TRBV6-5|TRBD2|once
CASSPSPAGVNEQFF
TGTGCCAGCAGTCCCAGCCCGGCGGGGGTCAATGAGCAGTTCTTC
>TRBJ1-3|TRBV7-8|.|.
CASGTQQGSGNTIYF
TGTGCCAGCGGGACTCAGCAAGGTTCTGGAAACACCATATATTTT
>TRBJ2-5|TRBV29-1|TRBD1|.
CSVAGQGDGQETQYF
TGCAGCGTCGCGGGACAGGGAGATGGTCAAGAGACCCAGTACTTC
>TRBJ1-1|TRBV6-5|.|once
CASSYEGLNTEAFF
TGTGCCAGCAGTTATGAGGGATTGAACACTGAAGCTTTCTTT
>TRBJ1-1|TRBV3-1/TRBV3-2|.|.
CASSQDRWTDTEAFF
TGTGCCAGCAGCCAAGATCGTTGGACAGACACTGAAGCTTTCTTT
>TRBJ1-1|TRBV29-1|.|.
CSVTQGGDTEAFF
TGCAGCGTAACTCAGGGTGGGGACACTGAAGCTTTCTTT
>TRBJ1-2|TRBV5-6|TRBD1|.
CASSLVGRGRTDGYTF
TGTGCCAGCAGCTTGGTGGGCAGGGGGCGTACTGATGGCTACACCTTC
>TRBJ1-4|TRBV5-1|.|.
CASSLDSNEKLFF
TGCGCCAGCAGCCTGGACAGTAATGAAAAACTGTTTTTT
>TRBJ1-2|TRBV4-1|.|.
CASSHRRQVNYGYTF
TGCGCCAGCAGCCACCGTAGACAGGTTAACTATGGCTACACCTTC
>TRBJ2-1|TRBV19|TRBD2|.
CASSYRAGGDEQFF
TGTGCCAGTAGTTACCGAGCGGGGGGCGATGAGCAGTTCTTC
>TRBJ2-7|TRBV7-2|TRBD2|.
CASSLVAGDPSYEQYF
TGTGCCAGCAGCTTAGTAGCGGGGGATCCCTCCTACGAGCAGTACTTC
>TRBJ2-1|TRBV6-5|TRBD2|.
CASSKRDPSYNEQFF
TGTGCCAGCAGCAAGCGGGACCCCTCCTACAATGAGCAGTTCTTC
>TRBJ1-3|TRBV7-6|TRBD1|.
CASSPNSRTGAGNTIYF
TGTGCCAGCAGCCCGAATAGTAGGACAGGCGCTGGAAACACCATATATTTT
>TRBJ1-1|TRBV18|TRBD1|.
CASSLLDRENEAFF
TGTGCCAGCTCACTATTGGACAGGGAGAACGAAGCTTTCTTT
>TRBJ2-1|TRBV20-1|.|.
CSAERGNEQFF
TGCAGTGCTGAAAGGGGCAATGAGCAGTTCTTC
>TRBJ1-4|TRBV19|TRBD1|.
CASSTGQAENEKLFF
TGTGCCAGTAGTACCGGACAGGCCGAAAATGAAAAACTGTTTTTT
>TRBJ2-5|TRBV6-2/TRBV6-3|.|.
CASSYGSEQETQYF
TGTGCCAGCAGTTACGGCAGCGAACAAGAGACCCAGTACTTC
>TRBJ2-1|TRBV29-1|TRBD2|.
CSVPLARGGGNEQFF
TGCAGCGTCCCACTAGCGCGCGGGGGGGGCAATGAGCAGTTCTTC
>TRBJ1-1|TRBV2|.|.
CASREEVNTEAFF
TGTGCCAGCAGGGAGGAGGTGAACACTGAAGCTTTCTTT
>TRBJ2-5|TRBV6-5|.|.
CASSYSGGETQYF
TGTGCCAGCAGTTACTCGGGGGGAGAGACCCAGTACTTC
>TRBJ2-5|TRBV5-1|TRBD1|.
CASSLVGTGGILQETQYF
TGCGCCAGCAGCTTGGTCGGGACAGGGGGAATATTGCAAGAGACCCAGTACTTC
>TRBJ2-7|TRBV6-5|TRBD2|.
CASSYTSGGADEQYF
TGTGCCAGCAGTTACACTAGCGGGGGGGCGGACGAGCAGTACTTC
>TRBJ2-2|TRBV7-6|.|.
CASSYQVNTGELFF
TGTGCCAGCAGCTATCAGGTTAACACCGGGGAGCTGTTTTTT
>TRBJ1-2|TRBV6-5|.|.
CASFRDTESYGYTF
TGTGCCAGCTTCCGGGACACTGAGTCCTATGGCTACACCTTC
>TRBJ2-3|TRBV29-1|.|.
CSVPGEPRLDTQYF
TGCAGCGTGCCGGGGGAGCCCCGCTTAGATACGCAGTATTTT
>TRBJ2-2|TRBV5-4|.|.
CASSLEIFTGELFF
TGTGCCAGCAGCTTGGAAATCTTCACCGGGGAGCTGTTTTTT
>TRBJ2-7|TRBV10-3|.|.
CAISEVISYEQYF
TGTGCCATCAGTGAGGTCATCTCCTACGAGCAGTACTTC
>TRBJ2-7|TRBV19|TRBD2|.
CASTPGLAGGYEQYF
TGTGCCAGTACCCCCGGGCTAGCGGGGGGCTACGAGCAGTACTTC
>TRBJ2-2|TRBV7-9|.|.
CASSLASTGELFF
TGTGCCAGCAGCTTAGCCAGCACCGGGGAGCTGTTTTTT
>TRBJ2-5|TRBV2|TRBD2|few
CASSGTSWETQYF
TGTGCCAGCAGCGGGACTAGCTGGGAGACCCAGTACTTC
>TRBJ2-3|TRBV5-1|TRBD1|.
CASSIDRTGTQYF
TGCGCCAGCAGCATTGACAGGACAGGTACGCAGTATTTT
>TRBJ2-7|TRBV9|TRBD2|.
CASSVAPSGGAYEQYF
TGTGCCAGCAGCGTTGCGCCTAGCGGGGGGGCGTACGAGCAGTACTTC
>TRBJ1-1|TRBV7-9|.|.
CASSFRRGSGDTEAFF
TGTGCCAGCAGCTTCCGTCGGGGGTCAGGCGACACTGAAGCTTTCTTT
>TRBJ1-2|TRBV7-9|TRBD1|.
CASRATGETSGYTF
TGTGCCAGCAGGGCGACAGGGGAAACGAGTGGCTACACCTTC
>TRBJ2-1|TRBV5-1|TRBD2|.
CATQEGRGAKQFF
TGCGCCACCCAAGAGGGGCGGGGGGCTAAGCAGTTCTTC
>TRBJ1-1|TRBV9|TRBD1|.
CASSVGQGRTEAFF
TGTGCCAGCAGCGTCGGACAGGGAAGGACTGAAGCTTTCTTT
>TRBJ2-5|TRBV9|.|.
CASSVGWLQETQYF
TGTGCCAGCAGCGTAGGATGGCTCCAAGAGACCCAGTACTTC
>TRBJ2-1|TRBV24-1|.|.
CATSDPLGRQSVYNEQFF
TGTGCCACCAGTGATCCACTCGGTAGACAGAGCGTTTACAATGAGCAGTTCTTC
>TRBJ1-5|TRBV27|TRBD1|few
CASRMDRGGQPQHF
TGTGCCAGCAGGATGGACAGGGGGGGACAGCCCCAGCATTTT
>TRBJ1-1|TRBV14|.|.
CASSQYFNTEAFF
TGTGCCAGCAGCCAGTACTTTAACACTGAAGCTTTCTTT
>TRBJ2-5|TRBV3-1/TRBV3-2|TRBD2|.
CATQKSGGQETQYF
TGTGCCACCCAAAAGAGCGGGGGGCAAGAGACCCAGTACTTC
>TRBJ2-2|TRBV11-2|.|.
CASSLVGGLNTGELFF
TGTGCCAGCAGCTTAGTGGGAGGATTGAACACCGGGGAGCTGTTTTTT
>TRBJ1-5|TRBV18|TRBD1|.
CASSSKTGLSNQPQHF
TGTGCCAGCTCATCCAAGACAGGGCTTAGCAATCAGCCCCAGCATTTT
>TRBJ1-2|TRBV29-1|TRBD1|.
CSVEPGQGAPNYGYTF
TGCAGCGTTGAACCGGGACAGGGGGCGCCTAACTATGGCTACACCTTC